This passage covers 9 T cell receptor beta chains from one sample sequenced in a study of T cells in Graves' hyperthyroidism and ophthalmopathy. Amplified TCR beta CDR3 regions derived from RNA transcripts. An initial round of RT-PCR targeting the TCR CDR3 relied on the HTBI primer set. Each CDR3 protein is one row after TCRdb ran MiXCR on the multiplex PCR reads. The sample contains a few hundred thousand distinct CDR3 sequences, about 14% of which appear only once. The material sequenced was blood. These receptors all stem from a woman in her thirties with Graves' ophthalmopathy.

The gene calls are TRBV5-6 and TRBJ2-1, with 7 bases lining up with TRBD1. Trimming cost V 1 base and J 1 base; bases outside gene matches: 5. Germline values: CDR1 SGHDT, CDR2 YYEEEE. The CDR3 loop spans 16 amino acids. The CDR3 coding sequence is TGTGCCAGCAGCTTGAAGAAGGGGGCGTCCTACAATGAGCAGTTCTTC. This sequence encodes CASSLKKGASYNEQFF.

At least ten counts were recorded for this clonotype. The chain is built from TRBV30 and TRBJ2-3, with 7 bases aligning to TRBD2. Germline values: CDR1 GTSNPN, CDR2 SVGIG (reference sequence). V trimming: 2 bases; J trimming: 0 bases; junction bases outside the gene matches: 5. CDR3 length: 15 amino acids. Here the CDR3 DNA reads TGTGCCTGGAGTCGGCTAGCGGCAAGCACAGATACGCAGTATTTT. It specifies CAWSRLAASTDTQYF. The full variable domain, completed using reference TRBV30 and TRBJ2-3, is SQTIHQWPATLVQPVGSPLSLECTVEGTSNPNLYWYRQAAGRGLQLLFYSVGIGQISSEVPQNLSASRPQDRQFILSSKKLLLSDSGFYLCAWSRLAASTDTQYFGPGTRLTVL.

Many counts were recorded for this clonotype. The CDR3 nucleotides read TGCAGTGCTAGCCGGGACAGAAGCTACGAGCAGTACTTC. Its protein product is CSASRDRSYEQYF. V is TRBV20-1 and J is TRBJ2-7; 7 bases match TRBD1. The CDR3 has 13 amino acids. V trimming: 3 bases; J trimming: 3 bases; junction bases outside the gene matches: 5. The V gene's germline CDR1 is DFQATT and CDR2 SNEGSKA (reference sequence).

The chain uses TRBV30 and TRBJ1-6; 8 bases line up with TRBD1. This CDR3 region has 14 residues. The ends lost 5 bases at V and 14 bases at J; junction bases unmatched: 14. Germline V lookup: CDR1 GTSNPN, CDR2 SVGIG (reference sequence). The CDR3 region has the DNA TGTGCCTGGTGGGGGACAGGTCCCCCTTCGACCCTCCACTTT. Residues: CAWWGTGPPSTLHF.

This clonotype occurred many times. V usage is TRBV29-1 and J usage is TRBJ2-7; a possible D gene is TRBD2 (5 bases). Trimming shortened V by 6 bases and J by 3 bases, and 21 bases separated the two germline ends. The germline V gene encodes CDR1 SQVTM and CDR2 ANQGSEA. The CDR3 sequence is 15 residues long. The CDR3 region has the DNA TGCAGCGTCTGGAGGTACAACAAGGGCGGCTACGAGCAGTACTTC. The encoded protein is CSVWRYNKGGYEQYF.

This clonotype was counted at least ten times. This chain links TRBV10-3 with TRBJ2-2, with TRBD2 matching 7 bases. The CDR3 is 14 amino acids. Trimming removed 9 bases from V and 0 bases from J; junction bases left unmatched: 4. The germline V gene encodes CDR1 ENHRY and CDR2 SYGVKD. The DNA of the CDR3 is TGTGCCATACGCGGGGGAGCGAACACCGGGGAGCTGTTTTTT. It specifies CAIRGGANTGELFF.

This clonotype was picked up many times. The V call is TRBV5-8, the J call TRBJ2-7; perhaps D is TRBD1 or TRBD2 (5 bases each). The germline gives CDR1 SGHTS, CDR2 YDEGEE. The CDR3 has 14 amino acids. The V gene lost 4 bases and the J gene lost 5 bases, with 16 bases spanning the gap. The CDR3 region has the DNA TGTGCCAGCAGCATCTCCGGGACCTTGGACGAGCAGTACTTC. Translating it yields CASSISGTLDEQYF.

This clonotype was detected many times. The chain combines TRBV11-2 with TRBJ2-1, with TRBD1 as a possible D gene (5 bases). V gave up 4 bases and J gave up 4 bases, with 8 bases separating them. From germline, CDR1 is SGHAT and CDR2 FQNNGV. This CDR3 is 13 amino acids long. CDR3 residues: CASSSGRYNEQFF. In DNA, the CDR3 is TGTGCCAGCAGCTCAGGGCGGTACAATGAGCAGTTCTTC.

There are many counts of this clonotype. The chain combines TRBV11-3 with TRBJ1-1; weak D call: TRBD1 (6 bases). The CDR3 loop spans 16 amino acids. Trimming took off 0 bases at V and 6 bases at J, with 17 bases between the two ends. The germline V gene encodes CDR1 SGHNT and CDR2 YENEEA. The DNA of the CDR3 is TGTGCCAGCAGCTTAGATCTTGGGGGGGGCGTCGCTGAAGCTTTCTTT. This translates into CASSLDLGGGVAEAFF.